Listed below are T cell receptor beta chains from one sample, sequenced in a study of OX40 agonist ivuxolimab in advanced cancers. The data were produced by immunoSEQ multiplex PCR, yet TCRdb's version contains in-frame clones alone and is incomplete. The sample carries around 62,000 clones, 65% to 85% recorded once. The sample in question was CD4+ or CD8+ T cells sorted from blood, obtained in a trial of the OX40 agonist ivuxolimab. The receptors come from an adult with an advanced solid tumor such as melanoma, head and neck, liver or kidney cancer. Both conserved end residues are part of each CDR3.

V	J	CDR3
TRBV6-5	TRBJ2-1	CASSFRGGEQFF
TRBV5-1	TRBJ2-3	CASQVGVSTDTQYF
TRBV27	TRBJ2-2	CASSLEARVGNTGELFF
TRBV9	TRBJ2-3	CASSPLPGGTTDTQYF
TRBV5-1	TRBJ2-1	CASSLDAGGYNEQFF
TRBV15	TRBJ1-2	CATSRDRTASGGYTF
TRBV27	TRBJ1-2	CASRGGGQSYGYTF
TRBV6-7	TRBJ1-4	CASRYSKATNEKLFF
TRBV2	TRBJ2-2	CASRGPGLAGSGELFF
TRBV7-9	TRBJ1-2	CASSLMTPDYGYTF
TRBV7-9	TRBJ1-1	CASSFATGSTEAFF
TRBV10-3	TRBJ1-2	CAISESTHGSSYGYTF
TRBV7-3	TRBJ2-1	CASSPSGGDRLFGEQFF
TRBV28	TRBJ1-5	CASSPTAQGANQPQHF
TRBV7-2	TRBJ2-3	CASCRTPIGTDTQYF
TRBV6-1	TRBJ1-5	CASRDVRPQPQHF
TRBV4-3	TRBJ1-1	CASSQVATRDTEAFF
TRBV6-1	TRBJ2-2	CATDNGVWELFF
TRBV10-3	TRBJ2-5	CATGQGGAQETQYF
TRBV19	TRBJ1-4	CASAAGGTGVSSEKLFF